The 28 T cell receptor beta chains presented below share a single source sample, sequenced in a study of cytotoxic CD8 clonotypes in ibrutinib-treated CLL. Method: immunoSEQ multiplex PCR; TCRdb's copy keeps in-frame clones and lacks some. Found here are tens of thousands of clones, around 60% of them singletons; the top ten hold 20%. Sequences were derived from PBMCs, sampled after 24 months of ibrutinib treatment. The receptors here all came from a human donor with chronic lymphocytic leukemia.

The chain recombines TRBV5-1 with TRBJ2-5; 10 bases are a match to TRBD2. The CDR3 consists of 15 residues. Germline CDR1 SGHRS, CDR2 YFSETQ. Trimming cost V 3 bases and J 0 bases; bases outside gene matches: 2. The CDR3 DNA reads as TGCGCCAGCAGCTCGGGACTAGCGAACCAAGAGACCCAGTACTTC. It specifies CASSSGLANQETQYF.

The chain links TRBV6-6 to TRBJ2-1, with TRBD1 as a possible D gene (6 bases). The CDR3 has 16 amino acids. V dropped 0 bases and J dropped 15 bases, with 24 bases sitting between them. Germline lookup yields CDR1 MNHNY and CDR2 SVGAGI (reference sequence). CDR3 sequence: CASSYSVGLPGDIAFF. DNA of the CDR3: TGTGCCAGCAGTTACTCTGTTGGACTGCCCGGGGACATTGCGTTCTTC.

Here the CDR3 reads CASSSGTGAAETQYF. The DNA for the CDR3 is TGCGCCAGCAGCTCCGGGACAGGGGCCGCCGAGACCCAGTACTTC. The gene calls are TRBV5-1 and TRBJ2-5; TRBD1 aligns across 10 bases. With V trimmed by 3 bases and J by 5 bases, 7 bases remained unmatched. CDR1 and CDR2 (germline): SGHRS, YFSETQ. The CDR3 covers 15 residues.

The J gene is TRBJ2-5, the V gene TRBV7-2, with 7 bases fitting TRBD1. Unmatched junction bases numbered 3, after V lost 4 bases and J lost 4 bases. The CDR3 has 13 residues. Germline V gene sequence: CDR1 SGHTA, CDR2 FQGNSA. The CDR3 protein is CASSSGTVETQYF. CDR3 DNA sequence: TGTGCCAGCAGCTCCGGGACAGTAGAGACCCAGTACTTC.

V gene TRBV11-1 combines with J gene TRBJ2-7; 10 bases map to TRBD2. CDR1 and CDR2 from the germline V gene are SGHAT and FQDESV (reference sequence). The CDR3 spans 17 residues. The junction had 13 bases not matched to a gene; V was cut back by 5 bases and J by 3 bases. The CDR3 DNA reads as TGTGCCAGCAGCCACCGACTAGCGGGTACGCAAAGCTACGAGCAGTACTTC. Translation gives CASSHRLAGTQSYEQYF. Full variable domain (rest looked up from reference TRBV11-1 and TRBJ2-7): EAEVAQSPRYKITEKSQAVAFWCDPISGHATLYWYRQILGQGPELLVQFQDESVVDDSQLPKDRFSAERLKGVDSTLKIQPAELGDSAMYLCASSHRLAGTQSYEQYFGPGTRLTVT.

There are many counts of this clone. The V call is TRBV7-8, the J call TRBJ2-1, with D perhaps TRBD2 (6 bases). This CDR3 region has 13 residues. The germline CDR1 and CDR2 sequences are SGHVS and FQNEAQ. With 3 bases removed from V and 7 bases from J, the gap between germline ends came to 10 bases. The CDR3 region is CASSFSGGNEQFF. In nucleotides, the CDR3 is TGTGCCAGCAGCTTTTCTGGGGGGAATGAGCAGTTCTTC.

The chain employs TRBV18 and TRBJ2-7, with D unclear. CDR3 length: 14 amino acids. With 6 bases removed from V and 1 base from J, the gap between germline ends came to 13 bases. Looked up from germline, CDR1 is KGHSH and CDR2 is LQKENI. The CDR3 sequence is CASSAPQKSYEQYF. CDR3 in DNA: TGTGCCAGCTCCGCTCCTCAGAAGTCCTACGAGCAGTACTTC.

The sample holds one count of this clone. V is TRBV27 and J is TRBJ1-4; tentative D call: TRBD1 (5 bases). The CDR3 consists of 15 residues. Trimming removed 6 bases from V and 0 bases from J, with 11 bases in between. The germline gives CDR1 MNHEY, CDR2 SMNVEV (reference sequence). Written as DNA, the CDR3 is TGTGCCAGCAGACCTAGGGGCGCAACTAATGAAAAACTGTTTTTT. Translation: CASRPRGATNEKLFF.

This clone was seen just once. CDR3 sequence: CASSLVSAGPYEQYF. DNA for the CDR3: TGTGCCAGCAGTTTAGTCAGCGCAGGCCCCTACGAGCAGTACTTC. The J gene is TRBJ2-7, the V gene TRBV28; D unresolved. CDR1 is MDHEN, CDR2 SYDVKM, per germline. The CDR3 runs 15 residues. V lost 2 bases, J lost 2 bases, and 13 bases lay in between.

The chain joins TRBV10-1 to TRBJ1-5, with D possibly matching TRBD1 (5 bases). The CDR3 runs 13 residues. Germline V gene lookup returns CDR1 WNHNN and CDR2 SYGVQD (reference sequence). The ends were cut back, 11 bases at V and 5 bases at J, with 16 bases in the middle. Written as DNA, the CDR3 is TGCGCCGGAGCTTCGGGGGGGGATCAGCCCCAGCATTTT. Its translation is CAGASGGDQPQHF.

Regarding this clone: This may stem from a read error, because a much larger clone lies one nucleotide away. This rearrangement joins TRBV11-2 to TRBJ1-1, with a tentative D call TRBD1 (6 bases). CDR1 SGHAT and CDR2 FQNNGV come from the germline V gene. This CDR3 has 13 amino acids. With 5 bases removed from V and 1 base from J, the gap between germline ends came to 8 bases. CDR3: CASSKTGNTEAFF. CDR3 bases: TGTGCCAGCAGCAAGACAGGGAACACTGAAGCTTTCTTT.

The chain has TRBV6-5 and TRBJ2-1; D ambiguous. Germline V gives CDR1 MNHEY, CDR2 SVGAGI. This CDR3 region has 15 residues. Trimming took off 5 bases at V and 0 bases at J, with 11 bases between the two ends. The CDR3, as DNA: TGTGCCAGCAGTAAATTTGGGATCTCCTACAATGAGCAGTTCTTC. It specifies CASSKFGISYNEQFF.

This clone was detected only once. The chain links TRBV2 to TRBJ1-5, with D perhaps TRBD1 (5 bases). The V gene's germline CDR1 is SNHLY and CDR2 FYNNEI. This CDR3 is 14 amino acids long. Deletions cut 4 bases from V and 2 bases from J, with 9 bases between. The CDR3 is CASSARDGNQPQHF. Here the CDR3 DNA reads TGTGCCAGCAGTGCCCGGGACGGCAATCAGCCCCAGCATTTT.

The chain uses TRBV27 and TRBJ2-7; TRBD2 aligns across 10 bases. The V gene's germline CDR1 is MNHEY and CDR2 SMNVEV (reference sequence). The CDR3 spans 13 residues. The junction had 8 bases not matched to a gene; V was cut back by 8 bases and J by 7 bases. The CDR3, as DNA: TGTGCCAGCCAGCCTAGCGGGAGTGGAGAGCAGTACTTC. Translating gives CASQPSGSGEQYF.

CDR3 sequence (DNA): TGTGCCAGCAGCCAAGAAGTGGCGGGTATAGACGATACGCAGTATTTT. Protein sequence: CASSQEVAGIDDTQYF. The chain employs TRBV4-2 and TRBJ2-3, with a tentative D call TRBD2 (5 bases). Germline CDR1 reads LGHNA; CDR2 reads YNFKEQ. The CDR3 loop spans 16 amino acids. Deletions cut 0 bases from V and 6 bases from J, with 16 bases between.

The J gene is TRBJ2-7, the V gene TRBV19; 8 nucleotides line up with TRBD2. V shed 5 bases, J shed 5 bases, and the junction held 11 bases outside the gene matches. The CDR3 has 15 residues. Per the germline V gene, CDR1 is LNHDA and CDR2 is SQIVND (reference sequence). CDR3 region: CASSPYRLANHEQYF. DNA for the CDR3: TGTGCCAGTAGTCCATACAGACTAGCGAACCACGAGCAGTACTTC. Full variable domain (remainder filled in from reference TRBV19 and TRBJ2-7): DGGITQSPKYLFRKEGQNVTLSCEQNLNHDAMYWYRQDPGQGLRLIYYSQIVNDFQKGDIAEGYSVSREKKESFPLTVTSAQKNPTAFYLCASSPYRLANHEQYFGPGTRLTVT.

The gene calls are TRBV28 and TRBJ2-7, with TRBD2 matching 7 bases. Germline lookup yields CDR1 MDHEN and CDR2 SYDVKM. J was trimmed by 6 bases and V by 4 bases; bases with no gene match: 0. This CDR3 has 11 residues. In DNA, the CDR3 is TGTGCCAGCAGTTGGGAGGGCGAGCAGTACTTC. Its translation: CASSWEGEQYF. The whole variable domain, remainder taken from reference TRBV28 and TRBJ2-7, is DVKVTQSSRYLVKRTGEKVFLECVQDMDHENMFWYRQDPGLGLRLIYFSYDVKMKEKGDIPEGYSVSREKKERFSLILESASTNQTSMYLCASSWEGEQYFGPGTRLTVT.

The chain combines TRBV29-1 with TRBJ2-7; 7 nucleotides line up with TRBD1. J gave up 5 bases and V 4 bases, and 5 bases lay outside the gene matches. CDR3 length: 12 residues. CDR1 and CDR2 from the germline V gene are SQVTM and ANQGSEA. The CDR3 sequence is CSVVTGVDEQYV. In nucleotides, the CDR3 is TGCAGCGTTGTTACAGGGGTCGACGAGCAGTACGTC.

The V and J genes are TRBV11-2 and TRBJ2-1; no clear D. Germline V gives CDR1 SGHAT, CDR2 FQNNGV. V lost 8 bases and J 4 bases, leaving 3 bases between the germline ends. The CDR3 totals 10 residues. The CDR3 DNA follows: TGTGCCAGCCGGTACAATGAGCAGTTCTTC. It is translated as CASRYNEQFF.

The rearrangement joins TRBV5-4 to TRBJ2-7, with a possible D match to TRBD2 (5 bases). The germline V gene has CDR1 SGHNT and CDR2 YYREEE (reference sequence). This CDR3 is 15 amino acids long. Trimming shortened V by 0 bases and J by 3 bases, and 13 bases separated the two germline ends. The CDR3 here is CASSLGASRYYEQYF. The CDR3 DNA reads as TGTGCCAGCAGCTTGGGGGCTAGCCGGTACTACGAGCAGTACTTC.

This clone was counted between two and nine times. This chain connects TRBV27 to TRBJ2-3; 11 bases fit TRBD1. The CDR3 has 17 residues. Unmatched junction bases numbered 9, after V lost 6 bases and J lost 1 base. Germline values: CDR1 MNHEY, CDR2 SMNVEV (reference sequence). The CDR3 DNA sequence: TGTGCCAGCAGAGACGAAAGGACAGGGGGCCGCACAGATACGCAGTATTTT. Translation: CASRDERTGGRTDTQYF.

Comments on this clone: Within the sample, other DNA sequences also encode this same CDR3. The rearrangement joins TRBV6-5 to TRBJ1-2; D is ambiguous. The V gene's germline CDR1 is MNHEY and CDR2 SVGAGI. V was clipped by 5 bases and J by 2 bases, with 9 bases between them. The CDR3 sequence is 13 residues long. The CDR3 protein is CASSPTGNYGYTF. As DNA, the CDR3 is TGTGCCAGCAGTCCTACTGGCAACTATGGCTACACCTTC.

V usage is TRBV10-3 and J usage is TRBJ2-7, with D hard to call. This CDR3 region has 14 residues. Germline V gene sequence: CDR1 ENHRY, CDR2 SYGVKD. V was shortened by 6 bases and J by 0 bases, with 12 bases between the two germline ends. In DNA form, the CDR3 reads TGTGCCATCAGGGCCACAGACCGCTCCTACGAGCAGTACTTC. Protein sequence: CAIRATDRSYEQYF.

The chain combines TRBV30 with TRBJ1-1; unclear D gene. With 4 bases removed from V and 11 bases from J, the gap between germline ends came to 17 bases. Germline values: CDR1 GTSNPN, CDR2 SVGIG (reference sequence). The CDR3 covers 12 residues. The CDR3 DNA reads TGTGCCTGGACCCTCGGACCGACTCCGGCTTTCTTT. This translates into CAWTLGPTPAFF.

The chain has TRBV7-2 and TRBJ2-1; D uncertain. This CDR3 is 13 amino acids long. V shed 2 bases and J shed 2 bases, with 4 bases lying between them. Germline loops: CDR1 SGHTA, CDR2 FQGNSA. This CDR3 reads CASSLYPYNEQFF. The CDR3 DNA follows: TGTGCCAGCAGCTTATATCCCTACAATGAGCAGTTCTTC.

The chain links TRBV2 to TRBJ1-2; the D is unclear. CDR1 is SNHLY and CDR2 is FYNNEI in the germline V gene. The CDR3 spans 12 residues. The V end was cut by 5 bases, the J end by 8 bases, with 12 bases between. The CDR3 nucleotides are TGTGCCAGCAGTTTGACCTCCTCAGGCTACACCTTC. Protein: CASSLTSSGYTF.

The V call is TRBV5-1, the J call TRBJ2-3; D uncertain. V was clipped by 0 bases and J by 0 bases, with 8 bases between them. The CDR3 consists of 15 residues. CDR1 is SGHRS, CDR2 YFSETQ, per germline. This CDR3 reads CASSLEVGSTDTQYF. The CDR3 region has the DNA TGCGCCAGCAGCTTGGAGGTGGGGAGCACAGATACGCAGTATTTT.

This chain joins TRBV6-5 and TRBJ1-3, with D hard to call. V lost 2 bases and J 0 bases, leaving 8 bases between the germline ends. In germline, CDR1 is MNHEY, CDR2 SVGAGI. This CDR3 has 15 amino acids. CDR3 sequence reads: CASSYIPLSGNTIYF. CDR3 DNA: TGTGCCAGCAGTTACATACCGCTCTCTGGAAACACCATATATTTT.